These 8 T cell receptor beta chains originate from one sample sequenced in a study of T cell changes during pregnancy in multiple sclerosis. Clones were sequenced by immunoSEQ multiplex PCR, and TCRdb holds only the in-frame ones, with some missing. The sample lists roughly 39,000 clones, about 90% occurring once. The sequenced sample was CD4+ T cells from peripheral blood mononuclear cells, obtained after pregnancy. All receptors derive from a female donor in good health, enrolled as a control in a pregnancy study.

The chain carries TRBV5-1 and TRBJ2-1, with TRBD2 matching over 10 bases. The CDR3 spans 19 residues. Germline values: CDR1 SGHRS, CDR2 YFSETQ. The V and J ends lost 4 bases and 5 bases, in that order; junction bases with no gene match: 18. CDR3 amino acids: CASSPGPLGRSGGDNEQFF. CDR3 in DNA: TGCGCCAGCAGCCCTGGTCCATTGGGTCGGAGCGGGGGGGACAATGAGCAGTTCTTC.

A single count supports this clone. CDR3 residues: CASSLTLRDTSYEQYF. CDR3 in DNA: TGCGCCAGCAGCTTGACGTTACGGGACACCTCCTACGAGCAGTACTTC. The rearrangement uses TRBV5-1 and TRBJ2-7; a weak D match, TRBD1 (6 bases). Trimming removed 1 base from V and 0 bases from J, with 14 bases in between. Germline CDR1 is SGHRS and CDR2 is YFSETQ. This CDR3 region has 16 residues.

As to this clone: Within the sample, other DNA sequences also encode this same CDR3. This chain connects TRBV7-9 to TRBJ1-2; 9 bases agree with TRBD1. J gave up 2 bases and V 3 bases, and 1 base lay outside the gene matches. Germline-derived CDR1 and CDR2 are SEHNR and FQNEAQ (reference sequence). The CDR3 covers 14 residues. The CDR3 sequence: CASSFGQGNYGYTF. The CDR3 DNA is TGTGCCAGCAGCTTTGGACAGGGGAACTATGGCTACACCTTC. Together with reference TRBV7-9 and TRBJ1-2, the CDR3 gives the full variable domain: DTGVSQNPRHKITKRGQNVTFRCDPISEHNRLYWYRQTLGQGPEFLTYFQNEAQLEKSRLLSDRFSAERPKGSFSTLEIQRTEQGDSAMYLCASSFGQGNYGYTFGSGTRLTVV.

The V and J genes are TRBV9 and TRBJ2-1; tentatively, D is TRBD2 (6 bases). CDR3 length equals 15 residues. Trimming removed 0 bases from V and 4 bases from J, with 11 bases in between. Germline lookup yields CDR1 SGDLS and CDR2 YYNGEE. This CDR3 reads CASSVVASAYNEQFF. For the CDR3, the DNA is TGTGCCAGCAGCGTAGTGGCTAGCGCTTACAATGAGCAGTTCTTC.

This clone has just one count. The chain couples TRBV27 to TRBJ2-3, with 8 bases lining up with TRBD2. The germline V gene encodes CDR1 MNHEY and CDR2 SMNVEV (reference sequence). The V gene end was trimmed by 7 bases and the J gene end by 7 bases; junction bases not matched to a gene: 10. The CDR3 consists of 14 residues. CDR3 sequence (DNA): TGTGCCAGCAAAGCGGGAGCCTCTCCCAATACGCAGTATTTT. Protein product: CASKAGASPNTQYF.

The V gene is TRBV19, the J gene TRBJ1-2, with a weak D call TRBD1 (6 bases). The length of the CDR3 is 13 residues. V lost 4 bases and J 4 bases, leaving 10 bases between the germline ends. Germline lookup yields CDR1 LNHDA and CDR2 SQIVND (reference sequence). The CDR3 DNA is TGTGCCAGTAGTACACGGGACACCTATGGCTACACCTTC. Amino acid sequence: CASSTRDTYGYTF.

The rearrangement joins TRBV9 to TRBJ2-7; no firm D call. Trimming removed 0 bases from V and 0 bases from J, with 4 bases in between. In germline, CDR1 is SGDLS, CDR2 YYNGEE. The CDR3 is made up of 13 amino acids. For the CDR3, the DNA is TGTGCCAGCAGCGTAGCAGGCTCCTACGAGCAGTACTTC. This sequence encodes CASSVAGSYEQYF.

V usage is TRBV5-4 and J usage is TRBJ2-2; D may be TRBD1 (6 bases). CDR3 length equals 16 residues. Germline loops: CDR1 SGHNT, CDR2 YYREEE (reference sequence). The germline V and J ends were trimmed by 4 bases and 1 base, with 14 bases remaining between them. CDR3 nucleotide sequence: TGTGCCAGCAGCCCCCAGGACAGTTTGAACACCGGGGAGCTGTTTTTT. Translating it yields CASSPQDSLNTGELFF.